The clone carrying this T cell receptor (beta chain) was found many times. Its cognate antigen is unknown. The germline V gene encodes CDR1 SGHTA and CDR2 FQGNSA. The CDR3 has 15 amino acids. The ends lost 0 bases at V and 1 base at J; junction bases unmatched: 3. Exclusions: uncontrolled infection, other autoimmune disease, pregnancy, lactation. PBMCs were collected from an approximately 9 ml volume of fresh peripheral blood. Regions amplified from RNA transcripts were the TCR beta CDR3 regions. HTBI primers were used for first-round RT-PCR of the TCR CDR3. TCRdb fed the multiplex PCR reads into MiXCR, producing one record per CDR3 protein. Of hundreds of thousands of distinct CDR3 sequences listed, roughly 22% are singletons. These data belong to a study of T cells in Graves' hyperthyroidism and ophthalmopathy. General study findings and limits: Researchers found most expanded thyroid clonotypes above 0.001 in blood as well.

The chain joins TRBV7-2 to TRBJ2-7, with 7 bases matching TRBD1. The sample comprised blood. The sequence derives from an older woman with Graves' ophthalmopathy. CDR3 region: CASSLAGGFSYEQYF. The CDR3 nucleotides are TGTGCCAGCAGCTTAGCAGGGGGCTTTTCCTACGAGCAGTACTTC.